This entry lists 4 T cell receptor beta chains sequenced from one sample in a study of shared clonotypes between healthy human individuals. The repertoire was sequenced with immunoSEQ multiplex PCR; TCRdb's copy has only in-frame clones and lacks some. Altogether over a million clones are present, roughly 96% being singletons, with the ten largest covering over 1%. Sequencing was performed on naive CD4+ T cells sorted from blood. The subset: CD45RA+ positively selected. Receptor source: a man aged 30-40 years in good health.

V is TRBV27 and J is TRBJ2-7, with D maybe TRBD1 (6 bases). The V gene lost 1 base and the J gene lost 5 bases, with 12 bases spanning the gap. Per the germline V gene, CDR1 is MNHEY and CDR2 is SMNVEV (reference sequence). There are 14 residues in the CDR3. Written as DNA, the CDR3 is TGTGCCAGCAGTTTATATGGGGCAGGGGACGAGCAGTACTTC. Protein sequence: CASSLYGAGDEQYF.

The chain combines TRBV19 with TRBJ2-7; weak D call: TRBD1 (6 bases). The length of the CDR3 is 12 residues. From germline, CDR1 is LNHDA and CDR2 SQIVND (reference sequence). Trimming took 5 bases from V and 4 from J, leaving 9 bases between them. Here the CDR3 DNA reads TGTGCCAGTAGTTCACAGGGATACGAGCAGTACTTC. Amino acid sequence: CASSSQGYEQYF.

This chain connects TRBV28 to TRBJ2-3; 8 nucleotides align to TRBD1. Germline lookup yields CDR1 MDHEN and CDR2 SYDVKM. After removal of 6 bases from V and 2 bases from J, the junction contained 4 bases not matched to a gene. The CDR3 spans 14 residues. The CDR3 DNA reads TGTGCCAGCAGAACAGGGGGATCCACAGATACGCAGTATTTT. It codes for CASRTGGSTDTQYF.

V and J are TRBV5-1 and TRBJ1-1; D ambiguous. The CDR3 totals 13 residues. Per the germline V gene, CDR1 is SGHRS and CDR2 is YFSETQ. The V and J ends lost 4 bases and 2 bases respectively, with 9 bases between them. CDR3 amino acids: CASSIGSNTEAFF. The CDR3 nucleotides are TGCGCCAGCAGCATAGGATCCAACACTGAAGCTTTCTTT.